These T cell receptor beta chains were read from a single sample in a study of T cell responses to AZD1222 COVID-19 vaccine. Clones were sequenced by immunoSEQ multiplex PCR, and TCRdb holds only the in-frame ones, with some missing. The repertoire has 120,000 or so clones, about 94% of them found once; the top ten carry 2.5% to 3.5%. The input for sequencing was peripheral blood, taken 28 days after the second AZD1222 dose. The receptors were gathered from an adult who received the AZD1222 COVID-19 vaccine. The CDR3 runs from the conserved cysteine through the conserved F or W. D genes are given only for firm matches. Clone size appears in some rows only: once, few, many, or a class for an expanded clone.

v_gene	d_gene	abundance	j_gene	CDR3nt	CDR3aa
TRBV2	-	-	TRBJ2-2	TGTGCCAGCAGTGAACAGGGGACGAACACCGGGGAGCTGTTTTTT	CASSEQGTNTGELFF
TRBV15	-	-	TRBJ1-1	TGTGCCACCAGCAGAGGACAGGTGAACACTGAAGCTTTCTTT	CATSRGQVNTEAFF
TRBV3-1/TRBV3-2	-	once	TRBJ2-7	TGTGCCAGCAGCCAAGTAGGCCTCATGGCCTACGAGCAGTACTTC	CASSQVGLMAYEQYF
TRBV29-1	-	-	TRBJ2-7	TGCAGCGTTGAAGATCAGGGAGGCTACGAGCAGTACTTC	CSVEDQGGYEQYF
TRBV7-8	-	-	TRBJ2-7	TGTGCCAGCAGCTTAGAAGGGACCGGAGAATACGAGCAGTACTTC	CASSLEGTGEYEQYF
TRBV7-9	-	-	TRBJ1-1	TGTGCCAGCAACCCGACAGGACAGAACACTGAAGCTTTCTTT	CASNPTGQNTEAFF
TRBV6-6	-	-	TRBJ2-2	TGTGCCAGCAAAGGTCCCGGGGAGCTGTTTTTT	CASKGPGELFF
TRBV6-5	-	-	TRBJ1-1	TGTGCTAGCGGGGTTGGGGTTCAGGCTGAAGCTTTCTTT	CASGVGVQAEAFF
TRBV4-1	-	-	TRBJ1-2	TGCGCCAGCAGCCAAACAACGGGCTATGGCTACACCTTC	CASSQTTGYGYTF
TRBV27	-	-	TRBJ1-2	TGTGCCAGCAGTGTATCCTGGGGGTATGGCTACACCTTC	CASSVSWGYGYTF
TRBV20-1	-	-	TRBJ1-1	TGCAGTGCTACGACTCTCCTGGAAGCTTTCTTT	CSATTLLEAFF
TRBV10-3	-	once	TRBJ1-6	TGTGCCACAAGACAGGCAGATTCACCCCTCCACTTT	CATRQADSPLHF
TRBV4-1	-	-	TRBJ1-2	TGCGCCAGCAGCCAAGATCCCCAATATGGCTACACCTTC	CASSQDPQYGYTF
TRBV28	TRBD1	-	TRBJ2-1	TGTGCCAGCAGGGGACAGGGTCCCAAAGACATATTCAGCTCCTACAATGAGCAGTTCTTC	CASRGQGPKDIFSSYNEQFF
TRBV7-9	-	-	TRBJ1-1	TGTGCCAGCAGCCGAAGCGGAGGATCGGGGTGGGCTGAAGCTTTCTTT	CASSRSGGSGWAEAFF
TRBV9	TRBD2	once	TRBJ2-1	TGTGCCAGCAGCGACCACTGGGGCGGGAGGGGCTACAATGAGCAGTTCTTC	CASSDHWGGRGYNEQFF
TRBV6-5	-	-	TRBJ1-4	TGTGCCAGCAGTTACACAGGGAGTAATGAAAAACTGTTTTTT	CASSYTGSNEKLFF
TRBV3-1/TRBV3-2	-	-	TRBJ1-1	TGTGCCAGCAGCCGGAAGGGAGGGTCCGACACTGAAGCTTTCTTT	CASSRKGGSDTEAFF
TRBV2	-	-	TRBJ1-3	TGTGCCAGCAGTTCCGTGACTGCCACTGGAAACACCATATATTTT	CASSSVTATGNTIYF